This TCR beta chain was obtained from a study of persistence of HIV-infected CD4 T cells. Sequencing used immunoSEQ version 4 in survey mode. Clones were read by immunoSEQ multiplex PCR, and TCRdb kept only the in-frame ones, dropping some. The sample lists more than 15,000 clones, approximately 80% occurring once. Trimming shortened V by 2 bases and J by 8 bases, and 8 bases separated the two germline ends. Germline CDR1 reads SGHRS; CDR2 reads YFSETQ. This CDR3 is built from 12 residues. Lysates of CMV-infected fibroblasts at 10 ug/mL stimulated these cells. CD4+ T cells upregulating both CD40 ligand and CD69 were sorted as responding cells. Undetectable plasma HIV-1 RNA below 50 copies/mL lasted at least 4 years. An approximately 17-hour stimulation of CD8-depleted PBMCs used anti-CD28/CD49d costimulation, CD40-blocking antibody and enfuvirtide. As concerns this clone: Its specificity is not known.

The source was CD4+ T cells sorted from PBMCs after roughly 18-hour stimulation, collected from a patient who received antiretroviral therapy. This clonotype was obtained from an adult man with HIV who was CMV-seropositive. The V gene is TRBV5-1, the J gene TRBJ2-1; D is unresolved. As DNA, the CDR3 is TGCGCCAGCAGCTTAGCCCTCGATGAGCAGTTCTTC. This codes for CASSLALDEQFF. Combining the CDR3 with reference TRBV5-1 and TRBJ2-1 gives the whole variable domain KAGVTQTPRYLIKTRGQQVTLSCSPISGHRSVSWYQQTPGQGLQFLFEYFSETQRNKGNFPGRFSGRQFSNSRSEMNVSTLELGDSALYLCASSLALDEQFFGPGTRLTVL.